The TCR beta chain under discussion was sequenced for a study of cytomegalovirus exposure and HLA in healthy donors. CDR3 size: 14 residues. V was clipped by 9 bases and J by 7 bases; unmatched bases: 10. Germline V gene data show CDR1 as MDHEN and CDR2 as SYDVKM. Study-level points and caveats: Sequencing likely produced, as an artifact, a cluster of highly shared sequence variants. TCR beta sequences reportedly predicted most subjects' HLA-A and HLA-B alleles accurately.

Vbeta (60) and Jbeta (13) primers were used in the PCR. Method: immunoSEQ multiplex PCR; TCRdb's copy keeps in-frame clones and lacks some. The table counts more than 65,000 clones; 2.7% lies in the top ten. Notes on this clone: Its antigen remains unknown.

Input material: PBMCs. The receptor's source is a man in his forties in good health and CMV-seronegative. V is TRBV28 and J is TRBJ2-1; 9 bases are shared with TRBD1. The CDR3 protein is CASTGTGHLNEQFF. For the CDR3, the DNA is TGTGCCAGTACCGGGACAGGGCACCTGAATGAGCAGTTCTTC.